These T cell receptor beta chains were read from a single sample in a study of CD4+ T cells in melanoma. TCRdb keeps only in-frame clones here, not all; method: immunoSEQ multiplex PCR. Of roughly 52,000 clones detected, roughly three quarters appear once; the ten largest clones hold around 5%. The source material was tumor tissue. The receptors originated from a human donor with melanoma. Both conserved end residues are part of each CDR3. Fields, in order: V gene, CDR3 protein.

TRBV5-6 CASSLELAPRWRNEQFF
TRBV5-1 CASRHADRAGGEQFF
TRBV5-1 CASSLLRGTGDNEQFF
TRBV25-1 CASSEGNRYYGYTF
TRBV6-1 CASLFTGVNGGELFF
TRBV7-9 CASSPTGVVYGYTF
TRBV7-3 CASSSGQGNSPLHF
TRBV30 CAWAGEGAYEQYF
TRBV30 CAWSVWGATEQFF
TRBV19 CASRRQGANYGYTF
TRBV6-6 CASKDPRTNEKLFF
TRBV5-8 CASSLGTGGPAYNEQFF
TRBV27 CASSYSQAAYEQYF
TRBV7-9 CASSLVPGTQYF
TRBV13 CASSYHSTYNEQFF
TRBV4-1 CASSPFIGGDPPYEQYF
TRBV29-1 CSVELWDGLATDTQYF
TRBV19 CASSMALGGADTQYF
TRBV7-2 CASRSRDSNTGELFF
TRBV4-1 CASSQVDLYEQYF
TRBV5-1 CASRPQGFSTDTQYF
TRBV5-4 CASSLGRRFSEQFF
TRBV5-8 CASSFPGTSGGIQETQYF
TRBV19 CASSHRGGEKLFF
TRBV30 CAWTGQGSYEQYF
TRBV4-2 CASSQEDRAGNTIYF
TRBV27 CASSLWRGGYNEQFF
TRBV7-3 CASSFDRVSPYYYEQYF
TRBV29-1 CSVEGKGRGYGYTF
TRBV5-1 CASSLGQGHNSPLHF
TRBV5-1 CASSLRGSSPLHF
TRBV6-6 CASGGYTGELFF
TRBV6-1 CASSVDRVEKLFF
TRBV29-1 CSVDWNTGELFF